The 28 T cell receptor beta chains below were found in one sample sequenced in a study of T cell changes during pregnancy in multiple sclerosis. TCRdb's copy holds only in-frame clones and misses some; the assay was immunoSEQ multiplex PCR. The sample includes nearly 70,000 clones, under 95% seen only once; the top ten take 1.3% to 1.5%. This specimen was peripheral blood, taken in the second trimester of pregnancy. These receptors came from a female donor in good health, enrolled as a control in a pregnancy study.

The gene calls are TRBV25-1 and TRBJ2-2, with TRBD2 matching over 7 bases. J lost 6 bases, V lost 11 bases, and 3 bases had no gene match. The CDR3 covers 11 residues. CDR1 and CDR2 from the germline V gene are MGHDK and SYGVNS. As DNA, the CDR3 is TGTGCCGGGGGGGGACCCGGGGAGCTGTTTTTT. Protein product: CAGGGPGELFF.

This clone was seen a single time. This chain links TRBV19 with TRBJ2-7, with a possible D match to TRBD2 (5 bases). Germline CDR1 and CDR2: LNHDA and SQIVND (reference sequence). V lost 5 bases to trimming and J lost 2 bases, with 13 bases between them. CDR3 size: 14 residues. CDR3 nucleotides: TGTGCCAGTAGTCCGGGGATTAGGGCCTACGAGCAGTACTTC. It specifies CASSPGIRAYEQYF.

The genes are TRBV19 and TRBJ2-1, with 7 bases aligning to TRBD2. From germline, CDR1 is LNHDA and CDR2 SQIVND (reference sequence). This CDR3 is 15 amino acids long. Trimming cost V 4 bases and J 7 bases; bases outside gene matches: 10. CDR3 sequence: CASSTQTSNLNEQFF. CDR3 bases: TGTGCCAGTAGTACCCAGACTAGCAACCTAAATGAGCAGTTCTTC.

The chain uses TRBV2 and TRBJ2-3; 8 nucleotides align to TRBD2. Losses at the gene ends were 7 bases for V and 1 base for J; bases not matched to a gene: 7. CDR1 and CDR2 (germline): SNHLY, FYNNEI. This CDR3 spans 15 amino acids. CDR3 nucleotide sequence: TGTGCCAGCAAGAGGGGACTAGGAGGCACAGATACGCAGTATTTT. Translating gives CASKRGLGGTDTQYF.

This chain connects TRBV9 to TRBJ2-1; 12 nucleotides align to TRBD2. From germline, CDR1 is SGDLS and CDR2 YYNGEE. V dropped 4 bases and J dropped 6; count of bases not matched to a gene: 8. This CDR3 is built from 16 residues. CDR3 sequence reads: CASSPRLAGVSNEQFF. CDR3 coding DNA: TGTGCCAGCAGCCCTCGACTAGCGGGGGTTTCCAATGAGCAGTTCTTC.

This chain uses TRBV19 with TRBJ2-7; the match to TRBD1 covers 7 bases. The length of the CDR3 is 16 residues. Per the germline V gene, CDR1 is LNHDA and CDR2 is SQIVND (reference sequence). J lost 0 bases, V lost 5 bases, and 10 bases had no gene match. CDR3 DNA: TGTGCCAGTAGTGCCCATGACAGGGTTGGCTCCTACGAGCAGTACTTC. Translating gives CASSAHDRVGSYEQYF.

The chain joins TRBV30 to TRBJ1-2; TRBD1 aligns across 7 bases. Losses at the gene ends were 4 bases for V and 12 bases for J; bases not matched to a gene: 8. Germline V lookup: CDR1 GTSNPN, CDR2 SVGIG (reference sequence). The CDR3 consists of 11 residues. This CDR3 is CAWTVTGKNTF. The CDR3, as DNA: TGTGCCTGGACCGTGACAGGGAAGAACACCTTC.

The chain uses TRBV2 and TRBJ2-1; 9 bases map to TRBD2. The V segment lost 3 bases and the J segment 9 bases; nucleotides outside the gene matches: 6. There are 14 residues in the CDR3. Per germline, CDR1 SNHLY and CDR2 FYNNEI. The chain's CDR3 is CASSEGGRAVEQFF. CDR3 nucleotide sequence: TGTGCCAGCAGTGAGGGCGGGAGGGCCGTTGAGCAGTTCTTC.

The rearrangement joins TRBV6-1 to TRBJ2-1, with D unresolved. The V end was cut by 3 bases, the J end by 3 bases, with 3 bases between. The CDR3 loop spans 12 amino acids. Germline-derived CDR1 and CDR2 are MNHNS and SASEGT. The CDR3: CASSDSYNEQFF. As DNA, the CDR3 is TGTGCCAGCAGTGACAGCTACAATGAGCAGTTCTTC.

This clone appeared a single time. The chain joins TRBV5-4 to TRBJ1-5, with 7 bases that match TRBD1. The CDR3 spans 16 residues. Germline values: CDR1 SGHNT, CDR2 YYREEE (reference sequence). V lost 4 bases and J lost 4; bases outside the gene matches: 11. This CDR3 reads CASSDTPGQDNQPQHF. CDR3 sequence (DNA): TGTGCCAGCAGCGATACCCCAGGACAGGATAATCAGCCCCAGCATTTT.

CDR3 protein: CASRPGLLNTEAFF. CDR3 nucleotide sequence: TGTGCCAGCAGGCCGGGACTCCTGAACACTGAAGCTTTCTTT. The chain carries TRBV2 and TRBJ1-1, with D possibly being TRBD1 (5 bases). The CDR3 is 14 amino acids. The ends were cut back, 6 bases at V and 0 bases at J, with 11 bases in the middle. Germline CDR1 reads SNHLY; CDR2 reads FYNNEI.

The chain combines TRBV10-3 with TRBJ1-5, with 10 positions matching TRBD1. Germline V gene lookup returns CDR1 ENHRY and CDR2 SYGVKD. The V gene end was trimmed by 6 bases and the J gene end by 5 bases; junction bases not matched to a gene: 13. The CDR3 runs to 17 residues. The CDR3 here is CAISQDRGLIFHQPQHF. The CDR3, as DNA: TGTGCCATCAGCCAAGACAGGGGGCTAATCTTCCATCAGCCCCAGCATTTT.

V usage is TRBV27 and J usage is TRBJ2-1; D unclear. V was cut by 1 base and J by 2 bases, with 12 bases left in between. The CDR3 contains 16 residues. Germline V gives CDR1 MNHEY, CDR2 SMNVEV (reference sequence). The DNA for the CDR3 is TGTGCCAGCAGTTTATTCGCCCCTGGGCCCTACAATGAGCAGTTCTTC. Translating gives CASSLFAPGPYNEQFF.

The genes are TRBV19 and TRBJ2-5; 11 bases fit TRBD1. The CDR3 is 14 amino acids. The ends lost 3 bases at V and 5 bases at J; junction bases unmatched: 2. Germline assignment: CDR1 LNHDA and CDR2 SQIVND (reference sequence). CDR3 bases: TGTGCCAGTAGTATCGGACAGGGGGCCGAGACCCAGTACTTC. Translated, it gives CASSIGQGAETQYF.

The chain uses TRBV25-1 and TRBJ2-5; TRBD2 agrees at 13 bases. The CDR3 runs 16 residues. Germline V CDR1 and CDR2: MGHDK, SYGVNS. With 6 bases clipped from V and 5 bases from J, the junction kept 9 bases outside the gene matches. CDR3 residues: CASSQGLAGVGETQYF. CDR3 bases: TGTGCCAGCAGCCAAGGACTAGCGGGAGTAGGGGAGACCCAGTACTTC.

This chain uses TRBV7-2 with TRBJ1-1; D is unclear. V was cut by 3 bases and J by 2 bases, with 7 bases left in between. The CDR3 has 13 residues. Per the germline V gene, CDR1 is SGHTA and CDR2 is FQGNSA. CDR3 region: CASSFSSNTEAFF. CDR3 in DNA: TGTGCCAGCAGCTTCTCAAGCAACACTGAAGCTTTCTTT.

The gene calls are TRBV25-1 and TRBJ2-7, with D possibly TRBD2 on 6 matching bases. Germline-derived CDR1 and CDR2 are MGHDK and SYGVNS. This CDR3 spans 12 amino acids. Trimming cost V 8 bases and J 1 base, with 9 bases left between them. CDR3 coding DNA: TGTGCCAGCCAGGAGGGGTCCTACGAGCAGTACTTC. It codes for CASQEGSYEQYF.

In the case of this clone: The germline gene is not matched at one end of the junction; a read error may be the cause. The CDR3 DNA reads TGTGCCAGAGGAGGACAGGGTAGGGCTACTTTT. Its translation: CARGGQGRATF. This chain connects TRBV2 to TRBJ1-1; 8 bases map to TRBD1. The CDR3 is 11 residues long. In germline, CDR1 is SNHLY, CDR2 FYNNEI.

The chain is built from TRBV7-8 and TRBJ1-2; maybe TRBD1 (6 bases). The CDR3 spans 14 residues. From germline, CDR1 is SGHVS and CDR2 FQNEAQ. V gave up 6 bases and J gave up 5 bases, with 16 bases separating them. In nucleotides, the CDR3 is TGTGCCAGCAGTAACACAGGGATAGGGTATGGCTACACCTTC. This encodes CASSNTGIGYGYTF. Full variable domain (rest looked up from reference TRBV7-8 and TRBJ1-2): GAGVSQSPRYKVAKRGQDVALRCDPISGHVSLFWYQQALGQGPEFLTYFQNEAQLDKSGLPSDRFFAERPEGSVSTLKIQRTQQEDSAVYLCASSNTGIGYGYTFGSGTRLTVV.

The chain is built from TRBV27 and TRBJ2-7; 12 nucleotides line up with TRBD2. CDR3 size: 16 residues. Germline V gene data show CDR1 as MNHEY and CDR2 as SMNVEV (reference sequence). V shed 4 bases and J 0 bases; nucleotides not matched to a gene: 4. In nucleotides, the CDR3 is TGTGCCAGCAGTTCATGGACTAGCGGGGTCTCCTACGAGCAGTACTTC. Protein: CASSSWTSGVSYEQYF.

This clone has only one observation. The gene calls are TRBV11-2 and TRBJ2-5, with D uncertain. The CDR3 extends over 16 amino acids. V shed 2 bases and J shed 1 base, with 14 bases lying between them. Germline values: CDR1 SGHAT, CDR2 FQNNGV. DNA of the CDR3: TGTGCCAGCAGCTTATTGGGCAGTCCAAGCCAAGAGACCCAGTACTTC. Translating gives CASSLLGSPSQETQYF.

The chain recombines TRBV2 with TRBJ2-3; 9 bases are a match to TRBD1. The CDR3 loop spans 16 amino acids. J lost 7 bases, V lost 2 bases, and 10 bases had no gene match. Per the germline V gene, CDR1 is SNHLY and CDR2 is FYNNEI. CDR3 amino acids: CASSESRTGVKNTQYF. For the CDR3, the DNA is TGTGCCAGCAGTGAATCTCGGACAGGGGTTAAGAATACGCAGTATTTT.

This clone was seen a few times. CDR3 residues: CASSYGSTGSGSPLHF. The CDR3, as DNA: TGTGCCAGCAGTTACGGTAGTACAGGGTCGGGTTCACCCCTCCACTTT. The J gene is TRBJ1-6, the V gene TRBV6-5; D is perhaps TRBD1 (6 bases). The germline V gene has CDR1 MNHEY and CDR2 SVGAGI. The V end was cut by 2 bases, the J end by 9 bases, with 17 bases between. CDR3 length: 16 amino acids.

This chain uses TRBV2 with TRBJ1-3, with 7 positions matching TRBD1. Losses at the gene ends were 5 bases for V and 3 bases for J; bases not matched to a gene: 7. The CDR3 is 15 amino acids. CDR1 and CDR2 (germline): SNHLY, FYNNEI. DNA of the CDR3: TGTGCCAGCAGTTACACCTCAGGGGGTGGAAACACCATATATTTT. As protein: CASSYTSGGGNTIYF.

The gene calls are TRBV27 and TRBJ2-2; unclear D gene. The germline V gene encodes CDR1 MNHEY and CDR2 SMNVEV (reference sequence). V was trimmed by 7 bases and J by 0 bases, leaving 9 bases between them. This CDR3 region has 14 residues. CDR3: CASTGYPNTGELFF. In DNA form, the CDR3 reads TGTGCCAGCACGGGTTATCCGAACACCGGGGAGCTGTTTTTT.

DNA for the CDR3: TGTGCCAGCAGCTTAGGGCAGGGCCGCAATCAGCCCCAGCATTTT. Translation: CASSLGQGRNQPQHF. The genes are TRBV7-9 and TRBJ1-5; tentative D call: TRBD1 (5 bases). The CDR3 runs to 15 residues. V was cut by 1 base and J by 2 bases, with 9 bases left in between. Germline CDR1 reads SEHNR; CDR2 reads FQNEAQ (reference sequence).

The genes are TRBV6-6 and TRBJ2-5, with a possible D match to TRBD1 (6 bases). V shed 6 bases and J shed 4 bases, with 9 bases lying between them. Germline loops: CDR1 MNHNY, CDR2 SVGAGI (reference sequence). The CDR3 totals 12 residues. DNA of the CDR3: TGTGCCAGCAGCCTGGACAGAGAGACCCAGTACTTC. This encodes CASSLDRETQYF.

The chain links TRBV19 to TRBJ1-5; D is perhaps TRBD1 (5 bases). Germline V CDR1 and CDR2: LNHDA, SQIVND (reference sequence). The ends were cut back, 7 bases at V and 6 bases at J, with 19 bases in the middle. This CDR3 spans 15 amino acids. This CDR3 is CASTPGVRRGQPQHF. The CDR3 bases are TGTGCCAGTACCCCCGGAGTGAGGAGGGGTCAGCCCCAGCATTTT.